These T cell receptor beta chains were read from a single sample in a study of early T cells in non-severe SARS-CoV-2 infection. TCRdb re-called the 5' RACE reads through MiXCR, storing one row per CDR3 protein. The sample has some 62,000 distinct CDR3 sequences; roughly a tenth are singletons. The specimen was whole blood. Receptors were obtained from an adult who was a healthcare worker with PCR-confirmed SARS-CoV-2 infection or an uninfected control (not recorded which). Both conserved end residues are part of each CDR3. D genes are given only for firm matches. Size is stated for part of the rows, as once, few or many counts, or as a class when the clone is expanded.

v_call	j_call	clone_size	d_call	cdr3_nt	cdr3_aa
TRBV10-3	TRBJ1-2	many	TRBD1	TGTGCCATCACAGGGACAGGCAGTGGCTACACCTTC	CAITGTGSGYTF
TRBV20-1	TRBJ1-1	-	-	TGCAGTGCTAGAACAGGGAACACTGAAGCTTTCTTT	CSARTGNTEAFF
TRBV29-1	TRBJ1-2	-	TRBD1	TGCAGCGTTGACGGGACAGGGGCATATGGCTACACCTTC	CSVDGTGAYGYTF
TRBV4-1	TRBJ2-1	many	TRBD1	TGCGCCAGCAGCCAAGATTGGAAGGACAGGGGTGGACATGAGCAGTTCTTC	CASSQDWKDRGGHEQFF
TRBV7-6	TRBJ2-3	few	-	TGTGCCAGCAGCTTAGCTAGCGGTCACACAGATACGCAGTATTTT	CASSLASGHTDTQYF
TRBV6-5	TRBJ1-4	-	TRBD1	TGTGCCAGCAGCCACATTACCAGGGGGCTAAGAGTTCGTGAAAAACTGTTTTTT	CASSHITRGLRVREKLFF
TRBV29-1	TRBJ2-5	-	-	TGCAGCGTTCGCACAACAGGGTTTTCGGAGACCCAGTACTTC	CSVRTTGFSETQYF
TRBV7-2	TRBJ1-4	few	-	TGTGCCAGCACCCTTTGGGTACAGGCAAATGAAAAACTGTTTTTT	CASTLWVQANEKLFF
TRBV5-5	TRBJ1-2	many	-	TGTGCCAGCAGCCAGACCCCGGCGGCCTATGGCTACACCTTC	CASSQTPAAYGYTF
TRBV3-1	TRBJ1-1	many	-	TGTGCCAGCAGCCAGGCAGGCATGAACACTGAAGCTTTCTTT	CASSQAGMNTEAFF
TRBV5-1	TRBJ2-3	-	-	TGCGCCAGCAGCTTGGGGCAGCTTAACACAGATACGCAGTATTTT	CASSLGQLNTDTQYF
TRBV7-3	TRBJ2-1	few	TRBD1	TGTGCCAGCACCAATCACCGGGACAGCTCCTACAATGAGCAGTTCTTC	CASTNHRDSSYNEQFF
TRBV6-1	TRBJ1-5	few	-	TGTGCCAGCAGTGGGGGGATAAAACAGCCCCAGCATTTT	CASSGGIKQPQHF
TRBV5-5	TRBJ2-3	-	-	TGTGCCAGCAGCTGGCTGGCAGATACGCAGTATTTT	CASSWLADTQYF
TRBV7-9	TRBJ1-2	-	-	TGTGCCAGCAGCTTCTACCCCTTGGGGGCGTCTACCTATGGCTACACCTTC	CASSFYPLGASTYGYTF
TRBV7-8	TRBJ1-5	many	-	TGTGCCAGCACCGGAACGGGAGAAAGCAATCAGCCCCAGCATTTT	CASTGTGESNQPQHF
TRBV29-1	TRBJ2-6	-	TRBD1	TGCAGCGTTGTTCCCAGGGGGCGATCCGGGGCCAACGTCCTGACTTTC	CSVVPRGRSGANVLTF
TRBV29-1	TRBJ2-1	few	-	TGCAGCGCCCGACAGGCTAGCTCCTACAATGAGCAGTTCTTC	CSARQASSYNEQFF
TRBV7-3	TRBJ2-5	few	-	TGTGCCAGCAGCTTATATTCTGGGGTCCAAGAGACCCAGTACTTC	CASSLYSGVQETQYF
TRBV15	TRBJ2-4	many	-	TGTGCCACCAGCAGGCCCGACAGCTCCAAAAACATTCAGTACTTC	CATSRPDSSKNIQYF
TRBV6-2/TRBV6-3	TRBJ2-4	few	-	TGTGCCAGCAGTTTCGACGGGAGCCCGAACATTCAGTACTTC	CASSFDGSPNIQYF
TRBV3-1	TRBJ2-1	few	TRBD2	TGTGCCAGCAGCCCGCTAGCGGGGGGCTCCTACAATGAGCAGTTCTTC	CASSPLAGGSYNEQFF
TRBV6-6	TRBJ1-1	-	-	TGTGCCAGCAGCGCGGAGGCTAGTGAAGCTTTCTTT	CASSAEASEAFF
TRBV6-1	TRBJ2-1	few	-	TGTGCCAGCAGTCGTGGAAATAGGAATGAGCAGTTCTTC	CASSRGNRNEQFF
TRBV12-3/TRBV12-4	TRBJ1-5	few	-	TGTGCCAGCAGATATTCAGGCGTTTTAAATCAGCCCCAGCATTTT	CASRYSGVLNQPQHF
TRBV7-8	TRBJ1-4	many	-	TGTGCCAGCAGCCCCGAAACGGGGGTACGGGGTGAAAAACTGTTTTTT	CASSPETGVRGEKLFF
TRBV20-1	TRBJ1-1	-	-	TGCAGTGCTAGAGATCTCGGGGATATCTACTTGAACACTGAAGCTTTCTTT	CSARDLGDIYLNTEAFF
TRBV7-9	TRBJ1-2	-	TRBD1	TGTGCCAGCAGCCCAGCCGGGACAGGAAACTATGGCTACACCTTC	CASSPAGTGNYGYTF
TRBV4-1	TRBJ2-6	few	-	TGCGCCAGCAGCAATCCCACAGCCTCTGGGGCCAACGTCCTGACTTTC	CASSNPTASGANVLTF
TRBV5-6	TRBJ1-6	many	-	TGTGCCAGCAGCCCTCGGCCCCCGCCGCCCTCCTATAATTCACCCCTCCACTTT	CASSPRPPPPSYNSPLHF
TRBV7-9	TRBJ2-1	-	TRBD2	TGTGCCAGCAGCCTTCTGCGGGGGTTCTCGGATGAGCAGTTCTTC	CASSLLRGFSDEQFF
TRBV7-2	TRBJ1-6	many	-	TGTGCCAGCAGCCGGGTCGGCCCGAATTCACCCCTCCACTTT	CASSRVGPNSPLHF
TRBV2	TRBJ1-1	few	-	TGTGCCAGCAGAAAAGGGGGGGTCACTGAAGCTTTCTTT	CASRKGGVTEAFF
TRBV6-5	TRBJ2-3	many	TRBD1	TGTGCCAGCAGACCTGGACAGGGCAAAGATACGCAGTATTTT	CASRPGQGKDTQYF
TRBV14	TRBJ2-3	few	TRBD2	TGTGCCAGCAGCCAAGATTGGTTCAGCGGGGCGCTCACAGATACGCAGTATTTT	CASSQDWFSGALTDTQYF
TRBV7-9	TRBJ2-5	many	-	TGTGCCAGCCAGACACCCCCAGAGACCCAGTACTTC	CASQTPPETQYF
TRBV18	TRBJ2-2	many	-	TGCGCCAGCAGCCCGGAAAACACCGGGGAGCTGTTTTTT	CASSPENTGELFF
TRBV7-2	TRBJ1-2	many	-	TGTGCCAGCAGCTTAGGTGGAGACTATGGCTACACCTTC	CASSLGGDYGYTF
TRBV10-3	TRBJ2-5	many	-	TGTGCCATCAGTAGGGACACCGAGGAAAAAGAGACCCAGTACTTC	CAISRDTEEKETQYF
TRBV12-3/TRBV12-4	TRBJ1-1	-	-	TGTGCCAGCAGTGCCGGGGTTTACAACACTGAAGCTTTCTTT	CASSAGVYNTEAFF
TRBV7-3	TRBJ1-6	few	-	TGTGCCAGCAGCCCCACCTCGACTGAGATGAATTCACCCCTCCACTTT	CASSPTSTEMNSPLHF
TRBV7-2	TRBJ1-6	-	TRBD1	TGTGCCAGCAGCTTAGTCGCAGGGGGCGAGTCACCCCTCCACTTT	CASSLVAGGESPLHF
TRBV2	TRBJ1-5	many	TRBD1	TGTGCCAGCAATCAGGGGGGACCTAAGAGGCCCCAGCATTTT	CASNQGGPKRPQHF
TRBV29-1	TRBJ2-3	few	-	TGCAGCTCCTACCTAGATACGCAGTATTTT	CSSYLDTQYF
TRBV2	TRBJ2-1	few	TRBD2	TGTGCCAGCAGTGAACTAGCGGGGGCCGTCTACAATGAGCAGTTCTTC	CASSELAGAVYNEQFF
TRBV7-8	TRBJ2-3	many	-	TGTGCCAGCAGCGCCCGACAGGGCACAGATACGCAGTATTTT	CASSARQGTDTQYF
TRBV12-5	TRBJ2-5	-	TRBD1	TGTGCTAGTGGTTTGACCACAGGGGGGGAGACCCAGTACTTC	CASGLTTGGETQYF
TRBV4-2	TRBJ2-5	few	-	TGTGCCAGCAGCCCATCCGGACGGCCGTACCAAGAGACCCAGTACTTC	CASSPSGRPYQETQYF
TRBV7-2	TRBJ1-4	few	-	TGTGCCAGCAGCTTAAGGCAGGGGAGGGATGAAAAACTGTTTTTT	CASSLRQGRDEKLFF
TRBV4-2	TRBJ2-3	many	-	TGTGCCAGCAGCCAAGAGGCGCCTAGCTTCCCGCGGGATACGCAGTATTTT	CASSQEAPSFPRDTQYF
TRBV7-6	TRBJ1-1	-	-	TGTGCCAGCAGCTTAGATCGAAGGGGCACTGAAGCTTTCTTT	CASSLDRRGTEAFF
TRBV20-1	TRBJ1-2	many	TRBD1	TGCAGTGCTTTCGGGACAGATTCCTATGGCTACACCTTC	CSAFGTDSYGYTF
TRBV3-1	TRBJ2-4	-	-	TGTGCCAGCAGCCAAGGGATAACCAAAAACATTCAGTACTTC	CASSQGITKNIQYF
TRBV7-8	TRBJ2-3	few	TRBD2	TGTGCCAGCAGCTTAAGGACTAGCGGCGTTGAGAATACGCAGTATTTT	CASSLRTSGVENTQYF
TRBV18	TRBJ1-5	-	-	TGTGCCAGCTCACCACCGGGGGGGAGCAATCAGCCCCAGCATTTT	CASSPPGGSNQPQHF
TRBV2	TRBJ2-3	medium-sized	-	TGTGCCAGCAGTGAAAGGAGTTGGCGGGGCAGCACAGATACGCAGTATTTT	CASSERSWRGSTDTQYF
TRBV11-2	TRBJ1-1	-	-	TGTGCCAGCAGCTTATGGCCGAACACTGAAGCTTTCTTT	CASSLWPNTEAFF
TRBV6-5	TRBJ2-5	few	TRBD1	TGTGCCAGCAGATCATACCGGGACAGGGGTCCACATGAGGAGACCCAGTACTTC	CASRSYRDRGPHEETQYF